This T cell receptor (beta chain) was sequenced for a study of blood T cell repertoires in COVID-19. Study details: Whether acute or convalescent, the COVID-19 samples came from the United States, Italy and Spain.

The assay was immunoSEQ multiplex PCR, and TCRdb's table has in-frame clones only and misses some. The table lists fewer than 300,000 clones, roughly 90% of them singletons. This CDR3 is built from 15 residues. Germline CDR1 and CDR2: SGHVS and FQNEAQ. Unmatched junction bases numbered 6, after V lost 3 bases and J lost 6 bases. The rearrangement links TRBV7-8 to TRBJ2-1; 9 bases align to TRBD1. The sample consisted of peripheral blood. The TCR was taken from a man in his sixties who had recovered from COVID-19. This CDR3 is CASSFRDRVINEQFF. CDR3 nucleotides: TGTGCCAGCAGCTTCCGGGACAGGGTCATCAATGAGCAGTTCTTC.